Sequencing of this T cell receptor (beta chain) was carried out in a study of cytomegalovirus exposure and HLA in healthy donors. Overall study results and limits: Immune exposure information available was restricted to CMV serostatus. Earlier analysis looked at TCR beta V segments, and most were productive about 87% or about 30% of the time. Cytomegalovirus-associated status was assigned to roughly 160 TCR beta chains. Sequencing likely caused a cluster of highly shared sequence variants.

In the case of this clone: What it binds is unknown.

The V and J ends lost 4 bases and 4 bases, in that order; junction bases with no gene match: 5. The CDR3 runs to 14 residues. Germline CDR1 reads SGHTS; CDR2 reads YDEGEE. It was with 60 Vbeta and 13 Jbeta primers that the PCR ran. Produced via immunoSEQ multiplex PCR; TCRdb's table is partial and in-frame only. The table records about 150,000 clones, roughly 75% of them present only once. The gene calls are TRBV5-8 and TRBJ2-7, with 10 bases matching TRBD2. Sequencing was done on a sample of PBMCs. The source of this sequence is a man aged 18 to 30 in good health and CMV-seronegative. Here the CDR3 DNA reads TGTGCCAGCAGCACCTGGACTAGCGGTTACGAGCAGTACTTC. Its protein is CASSTWTSGYEQYF.